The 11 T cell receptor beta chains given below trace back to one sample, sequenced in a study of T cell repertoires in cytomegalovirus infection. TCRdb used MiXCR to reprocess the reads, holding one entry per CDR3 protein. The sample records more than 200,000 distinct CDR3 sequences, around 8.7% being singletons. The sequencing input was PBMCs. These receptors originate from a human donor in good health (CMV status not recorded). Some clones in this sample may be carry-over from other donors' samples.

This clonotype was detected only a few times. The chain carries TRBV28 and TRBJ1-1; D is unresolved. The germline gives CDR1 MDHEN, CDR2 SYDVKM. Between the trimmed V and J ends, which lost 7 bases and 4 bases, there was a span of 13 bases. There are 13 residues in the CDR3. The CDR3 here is CASTVRRATEAFF. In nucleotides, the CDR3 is TGTGCCAGCACCGTACGGAGGGCCACTGAAGCTTTCTTT. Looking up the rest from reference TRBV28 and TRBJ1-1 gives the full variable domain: DVKVTQSSRYLVKRTGEKVFLECVQDMDHENMFWYRQDPGLGLRLIYFSYDVKMKEKGDIPEGYSVSREKKERFSLILESASTNQTSMYLCASTVRRATEAFFGQGTRLTVV.

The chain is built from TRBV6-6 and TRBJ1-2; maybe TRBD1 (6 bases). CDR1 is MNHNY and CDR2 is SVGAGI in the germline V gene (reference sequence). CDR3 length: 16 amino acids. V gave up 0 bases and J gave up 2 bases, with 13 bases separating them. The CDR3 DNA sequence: TGTGCCAGCAGTTACTCGACACAGGGACAAAACTATGGCTACACCTTC. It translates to CASSYSTQGQNYGYTF.

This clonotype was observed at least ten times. The CDR3 DNA reads as TGTGCCAGCACCCAACCGCGGGGGAGCTCCTACAATGAGCAGTTCTTC. This codes for CASTQPRGSSYNEQFF. The J gene is TRBJ2-1, the V gene TRBV7-2, with 7 bases identical to TRBD2. V dropped 7 bases and J dropped 0; count of bases not matched to a gene: 9. CDR3 length: 16 amino acids. Germline lookup yields CDR1 SGHTA and CDR2 FQGNSA. The full variable domain, in which reference TRBV7-2 and TRBJ2-1 provide the parts outside the CDR3, is GAGVSQSPSNKVTEKGKDVELRCDPISGHTALYWYRQSLGQGLEFLIYFQGNSAPDKSGLPSDRFSAERTGGSVSTLTIQRTQQEDSAVYLCASTQPRGSSYNEQFFGPGTRLTVL.

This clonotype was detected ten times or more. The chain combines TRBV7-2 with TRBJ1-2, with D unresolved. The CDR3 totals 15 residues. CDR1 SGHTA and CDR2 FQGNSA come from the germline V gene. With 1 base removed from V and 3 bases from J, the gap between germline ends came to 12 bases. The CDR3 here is CASSLEGRRDYGYTF. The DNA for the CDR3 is TGTGCCAGCAGCTTAGAGGGCAGACGTGACTATGGCTACACCTTC.

CDR3 bases: TGTGCCAGCAGTTCTCTCTTGGCGGGAGTGGGGCACGAGCAGTACTTC. It yields the protein CASSSLLAGVGHEQYF. The chain is built from TRBV6-6 and TRBJ2-7, with 7 bases fitting TRBD2. This CDR3 has 16 amino acids. The junction had 14 bases not matched to a gene; V was cut back by 4 bases and J by 5 bases. The germline V gene encodes CDR1 MNHNY and CDR2 SVGAGI (reference sequence).

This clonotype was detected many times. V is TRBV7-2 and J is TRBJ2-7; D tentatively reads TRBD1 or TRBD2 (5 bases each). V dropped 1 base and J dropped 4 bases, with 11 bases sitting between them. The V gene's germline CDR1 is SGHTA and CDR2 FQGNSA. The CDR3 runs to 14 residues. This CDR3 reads CASSLDAGRYEQYF. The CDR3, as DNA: TGTGCCAGCAGCTTAGATGCAGGGAGATACGAGCAGTACTTC.

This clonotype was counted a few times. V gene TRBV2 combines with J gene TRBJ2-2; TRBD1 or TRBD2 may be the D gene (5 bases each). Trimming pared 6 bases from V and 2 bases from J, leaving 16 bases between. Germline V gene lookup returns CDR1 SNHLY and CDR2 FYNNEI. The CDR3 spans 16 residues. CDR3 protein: CASRGTSQENTGELFF. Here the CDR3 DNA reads TGTGCCAGCAGAGGGACCTCTCAGGAAAACACCGGGGAGCTGTTTTTT.

The CDR3 sequence is CSATPPGLAGGETQYF. CDR3 nucleotide sequence: TGCAGTGCCACACCTCCGGGACTAGCGGGTGGGGAGACCCAGTACTTC. The chain uses TRBV20-1 and TRBJ2-5; 12 positions match TRBD2. The CDR3 consists of 16 residues. Germline CDR1 reads DFQATT; CDR2 reads SNEGSKA (reference sequence). With V trimmed by 6 bases and J by 5 bases, 13 bases remained unmatched.

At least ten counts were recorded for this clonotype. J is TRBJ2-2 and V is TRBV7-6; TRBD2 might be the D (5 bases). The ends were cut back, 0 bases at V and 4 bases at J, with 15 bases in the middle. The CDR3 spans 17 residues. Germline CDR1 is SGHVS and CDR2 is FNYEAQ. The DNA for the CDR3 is TGTGCCAGCAGCTTAGCCGGACGTCGAGGGTCCACCGGGGAGCTGTTTTTT. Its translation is CASSLAGRRGSTGELFF.

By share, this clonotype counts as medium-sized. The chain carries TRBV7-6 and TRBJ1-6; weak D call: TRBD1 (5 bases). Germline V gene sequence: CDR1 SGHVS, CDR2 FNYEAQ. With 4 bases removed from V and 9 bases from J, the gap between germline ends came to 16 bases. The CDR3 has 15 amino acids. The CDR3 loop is CASSSRQSQGSPLHF. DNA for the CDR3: TGTGCCAGCAGCTCAAGACAGAGTCAAGGTTCACCCCTCCACTTT.

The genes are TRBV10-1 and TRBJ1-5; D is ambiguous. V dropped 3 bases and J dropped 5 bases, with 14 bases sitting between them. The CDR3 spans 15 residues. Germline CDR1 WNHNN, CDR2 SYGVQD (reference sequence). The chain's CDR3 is CASSESSIGDQPQHF. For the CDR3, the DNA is TGCGCCAGCAGTGAATCCAGTATTGGCGATCAGCCCCAGCATTTT.